The 6 T cell receptor beta chains below come from one sample, sequenced in a study of graft-versus-host responses after intestinal transplantation. These TCRs are of unknown antigen specificity. Sequencing used immunoSEQ multiplex PCR; TCRdb keeps in-frame clones, though not all of them. The sample carries under 130,000 clones, 93% recorded once. The sample in question was unstimulated CD8+ T cells sorted from spleen or lymph node cells, obtained before intestinal transplant. The source of these receptors is a human donor who received an intestinal transplant.

The chain carries TRBV30 and TRBJ2-7, with 9 bases fitting TRBD2. The V segment lost 3 bases and the J segment 2 bases; nucleotides outside the gene matches: 8. This CDR3 region has 15 residues. Germline CDR1 GTSNPN, CDR2 SVGIG (reference sequence). The CDR3 protein is CAWSLPAGGPYEQYF. CDR3 sequence (DNA): TGTGCCTGGAGCCTTCCGGCGGGGGGGCCCTACGAGCAGTACTTC.

The chain is built from TRBV4-2 and TRBJ2-2; no firm D call. Germline CDR1 and CDR2: LGHNA and YNFKEQ. V gave up 0 bases and J gave up 6 bases, with 5 bases separating them. The CDR3 is 13 amino acids. CDR3 region: CASSQEEAGELFF. The CDR3 bases are TGTGCCAGCAGCCAAGAAGAGGCCGGGGAGCTGTTTTTT.

J is TRBJ1-6 and V is TRBV19; D is ambiguous. Trimming removed 4 bases from V and 6 bases from J, with 10 bases in between. CDR3 length: 14 residues. Germline values: CDR1 LNHDA, CDR2 SQIVND (reference sequence). CDR3 protein: CASSNRKGNSPLHF. CDR3 coding DNA: TGTGCCAGTAGTAACAGAAAGGGTAATTCACCCCTCCACTTT.

The chain employs TRBV7-2 and TRBJ2-1, with D possibly being TRBD2 (6 bases). The CDR3 spans 15 residues. Trimming shortened V by 0 bases and J by 4 bases, and 10 bases separated the two germline ends. Germline CDR1 and CDR2: SGHTA and FQGNSA. Written as DNA, the CDR3 is TGTGCCAGCAGCTTAGCCTCGGGGGATTACAATGAGCAGTTCTTC. Translating gives CASSLASGDYNEQFF.

The chain links TRBV7-2 to TRBJ1-2; tentative D call: TRBD1 (5 bases). Trimming shortened V by 1 base and J by 3 bases, and 9 bases separated the two germline ends. Germline V lookup: CDR1 SGHTA, CDR2 FQGNSA. This CDR3 has 14 residues. The CDR3 protein is CASSLDSGYYGYTF. CDR3 DNA sequence: TGTGCCAGCAGCTTAGATTCAGGGTACTATGGCTACACCTTC.

The chain combines TRBV27 with TRBJ2-7, with D possibly TRBD2 on 5 matching bases. Germline V gives CDR1 MNHEY, CDR2 SMNVEV (reference sequence). This CDR3 region has 16 residues. Trimming took 6 bases from V and 6 from J, leaving 24 bases between them. The CDR3 bases are TGTGCCAGCAGGGAAGGAGGTCCCCACCTCGGAGGCGAGCAGTACTTC. It yields the protein CASREGGPHLGGEQYF.